The 20 T cell receptor beta chains in this list originate from one sample, sequenced in a study of blood T cell repertoires in COVID-19. Repertoires were generated with immunoSEQ multiplex PCR, while TCRdb's copy carries only in-frame clones and drops some. This table holds some 94,000 clones, 87% found once. Source material: peripheral blood. The source of these receptors is a human donor in a cohort sampled during active COVID-19.

The rearrangement uses TRBV6-5 and TRBJ2-7, with 8 bases that match TRBD2. CDR3 length equals 16 residues. Germline V lookup: CDR1 MNHEY, CDR2 SVGAGI. The J segment lost 3 bases and the V segment lost 4 bases, leaving 11 bases of the junction unmatched. The CDR3 DNA follows: TGTGCCAGCAGTTCTAAGAGCGGGAGCGGGGGCTACGAGCAGTACTTC. It codes for CASSSKSGSGGYEQYF.

V gene TRBV15 combines with J gene TRBJ1-3, with D perhaps matching TRBD1 (5 bases). Trimming removed 5 bases at V and 3 bases at J, with 11 bases between. CDR1 and CDR2 (germline): LNHNV, YYDKDF (reference sequence). The CDR3 runs 14 residues. DNA for the CDR3: TGTGCCACCAGCGCCCGACAGAGTGGAAACACCATATATTTT. Its protein is CATSARQSGNTIYF.

The rearrangement joins TRBV3-1 (or the pseudogene TRBV3-2) to TRBJ1-1; the D is unclear. The V end was cut by 2 bases, the J end by 6 bases, with 7 bases between. The CDR3 spans 12 residues. Germline V gene data show CDR1 as LGHDT and CDR2 as YNNKEL (reference sequence). The CDR3 protein is CASSQKRAEAFF. Written as DNA, the CDR3 is TGTGCCAGCAGCCAAAAACGGGCTGAAGCTTTCTTT.

The CDR3 loop is CASSPRTGQSYNEQFF. The CDR3 DNA follows: TGTGCCAGTAGTCCGCGGACAGGGCAATCCTACAATGAGCAGTTCTTC. The rearrangement links TRBV19 to TRBJ2-1; 8 bases map to TRBD1. Per the germline V gene, CDR1 is LNHDA and CDR2 is SQIVND (reference sequence). The V segment lost 5 bases and the J segment 1 base; nucleotides outside the gene matches: 7. The CDR3 sequence is 16 residues long.

This chain uses TRBV7-9 with TRBJ1-4, with 9 nucleotides matching TRBD1. CDR1 is SEHNR and CDR2 is FQNEAQ in the germline V gene (reference sequence). The J segment lost 3 bases and the V segment lost 8 bases, leaving 1 base of the junction unmatched. The CDR3 has 13 residues. CDR3 DNA: TGTGCCAGCCGGGACAGGGCTAATGAAAAACTGTTTTTT. Encoded protein: CASRDRANEKLFF.

The V and J genes are TRBV20-1 and TRBJ2-3; unclear D gene. Trimming removed 2 bases at V and 6 bases at J, with 6 bases between. This CDR3 is built from 11 residues. Germline assignment: CDR1 DFQATT and CDR2 SNEGSKA (reference sequence). The CDR3 nucleotides read TGCAGTGCTAGACACGCGGATACGCAGTATTTT. Translated: CSARHADTQYF.

The CDR3 DNA follows: TGTGCCAGCAGCGCAGGGACAGGCTCCTTCTACGAGCAGTACTTC. It yields the protein CASSAGTGSFYEQYF. This chain uses TRBV9 with TRBJ2-7; 8 nucleotides agree with TRBD1. This CDR3 comprises 15 residues. Germline CDR1 and CDR2: SGDLS and YYNGEE. Trimming at V came to 3 bases and at J to 3 bases, leaving 8 bases not matched to a gene.

This clone has only a few counts. This CDR3 is CASSEHSGRGGETQYF. In DNA, the CDR3 is TGTGCCAGCAGTGAACATAGCGGGAGAGGAGGAGAGACCCAGTACTTC. The chain links TRBV2 to TRBJ2-5, with 9 nucleotides matching TRBD2. With 2 bases clipped from V and 4 bases from J, the junction kept 8 bases outside the gene matches. CDR1 is SNHLY and CDR2 is FYNNEI in the germline V gene. This CDR3 has 16 residues. The full variable domain, rest sourced from reference TRBV2 and TRBJ2-5, is EPEVTQTPSHQVTQMGQEVILRCVPISNHLYFYWYRQILGQKVEFLVSFYNNEISEKSEIFDDQFSVERPDGSNFTLKIRSTKLEDSAMYFCASSEHSGRGGETQYFGPGTRLLVL.

The chain joins TRBV30 to TRBJ1-6; TRBD1 matches 9 bases. Unmatched junction bases numbered 8, after V lost 3 bases and J lost 8 bases. The CDR3 has 15 amino acids. CDR1 is GTSNPN, CDR2 SVGIG, per germline (reference sequence). Here the CDR3 reads CAWSAGTGPYSPLHF. The CDR3 nucleotides are TGTGCCTGGAGCGCAGGGACAGGGCCATATTCACCCCTCCACTTT.

The CDR3 DNA reads as TGTGCCAGCAGTGACCAGACAGGGACTGAAGCTTTCTTT. This encodes CASSDQTGTEAFF. The chain combines TRBV6-4 with TRBJ1-1, with 7 nucleotides matching TRBD1. J lost 5 bases, V lost 2 bases, and 2 bases had no gene match. The CDR3 is 13 residues long. Germline-derived CDR1 and CDR2 are MRHNA and SNTAGT.

Here the CDR3 reads CASSQDGEGGGYTF. The CDR3 DNA follows: TGTGCCAGCAGCCAAGATGGAGAGGGAGGAGGCTACACCTTC. The chain couples TRBV3-1 (or the pseudogene TRBV3-2) to TRBJ1-2; D not certain. The V end lost 0 bases, the J end lost 8 bases, and 13 bases lay between the germline ends. The CDR3 runs to 14 residues. Germline loops: CDR1 LGHDT, CDR2 YNNKEL (reference sequence).

The V gene is TRBV4-1, the J gene TRBJ1-1; D unclear. Germline CDR1 and CDR2: MGHRA and YSYEKL. The CDR3 is 14 residues long. V was trimmed by 6 bases and J by 2 bases, leaving 13 bases between them. For the CDR3, the DNA is TGCGCCAGCAGTCCCATAGAGGGAAACACTGAAGCTTTCTTT. This sequence encodes CASSPIEGNTEAFF.

The genes are TRBV28 and TRBJ1-2; 7 bases fit TRBD1. Trimming at V came to 9 bases and at J to 4 bases, leaving 5 bases not matched to a gene. Germline V gene sequence: CDR1 MDHEN, CDR2 SYDVKM. This CDR3 has 12 amino acids. CDR3 bases: TGTGCCAGTGAGGGGGCCAGCTATGGCTACACCTTC. The encoded protein is CASEGASYGYTF.

The genes are TRBV29-1 and TRBJ2-1, with 8 bases aligning to TRBD2. Germline-derived CDR1 and CDR2 are SQVTM and ANQGSEA. Trimming cost V 8 bases and J 0 bases; bases outside gene matches: 3. CDR3 length: 13 amino acids. CDR3 in DNA: TGCAGCACAAGCGGGAGCTCCTACAATGAGCAGTTCTTC. Translated, it gives CSTSGSSYNEQFF.

The chain combines TRBV13 with TRBJ2-5, with D possibly matching TRBD2 (6 bases). Trimming removed 1 base at V and 3 bases at J, with 15 bases between. CDR1 and CDR2 (germline): PRHDT, FYEKMQ (reference sequence). The CDR3 runs 16 residues. In DNA form, the CDR3 reads TGTGCCAGCAGCTTAGCCCCGGGGGAGGAGGAAGAGACCCAGTACTTC. The encoded protein is CASSLAPGEEEETQYF.

This clone was observed a few times. V is TRBV19 and J is TRBJ1-5; D ambiguous. The CDR3 sequence is 15 residues long. V was trimmed by 7 bases and J by 0 bases, leaving 13 bases between them. In germline, CDR1 is LNHDA, CDR2 SQIVND (reference sequence). Written as DNA, the CDR3 is TGTGCCAGTACCCTAGGGAGCTATAGCAATCAGCCCCAGCATTTT. Translation gives CASTLGSYSNQPQHF.

The chain couples TRBV18 to TRBJ1-2, with D unclear. The V and J ends lost 1 base and 1 base respectively, with 13 bases between them. This CDR3 is 16 amino acids long. Per the germline V gene, CDR1 is KGHSH and CDR2 is LQKENI. CDR3 in DNA: TGTGCCAGCTCACCACAGCCAACCAACCTTAACTATGGCTACACCTTC. Translating it yields CASSPQPTNLNYGYTF.

CDR3 residues: CASSMVGVGEQFF. The DNA of the CDR3 is TGTGCCAGTAGTATGGTCGGGGTTGGTGAGCAGTTCTTC. The chain joins TRBV19 to TRBJ2-1, with a possible D match to TRBD2 (5 bases). This CDR3 region has 13 residues. Germline V gene sequence: CDR1 LNHDA, CDR2 SQIVND (reference sequence). Deletions cut 3 bases from V and 9 bases from J, with 12 bases between. The whole variable domain, remainder taken from reference TRBV19 and TRBJ2-1, is DGGITQSPKYLFRKEGQNVTLSCEQNLNHDAMYWYRQDPGQGLRLIYYSQIVNDFQKGDIAEGYSVSREKKESFPLTVTSAQKNPTAFYLCASSMVGVGEQFFGPGTRLTVL.

This clone was detected a few times. The V call is TRBV9, the J call TRBJ1-1; unclear D gene. Trimming removed 4 bases at V and 4 bases at J, with 17 bases between. There are 15 residues in the CDR3. Germline loops: CDR1 SGDLS, CDR2 YYNGEE. The DNA for the CDR3 is TGTGCCAGCAGCCCTGAGGGAGACGTTGGCACTGAAGCTTTCTTT. This encodes CASSPEGDVGTEAFF. Variable domain in full (rest from reference TRBV9 and TRBJ1-1): DSGVTQTPKHLITATGQRVTLRCSPRSGDLSVYWYQQSLDQGLQFLIQYYNGEERAKGNILERFSAQQFPDLHSELNLSSLELGDSALYFCASSPEGDVGTEAFFGQGTRLTVV.

V usage is TRBV6-5 and J usage is TRBJ2-1; 9 positions match TRBD2. This CDR3 contains 16 residues. Germline V gene data show CDR1 as MNHEY and CDR2 as SVGAGI. The trim removed 0 bases at V and 4 bases at J, leaving 4 bases unmatched. The CDR3 sequence is CASSYSGTSFYNEQFF. The DNA of the CDR3 is TGTGCCAGCAGTTACTCGGGGACTAGCTTTTACAATGAGCAGTTCTTC.